The 17 T cell receptor beta chains presented below share a single source sample, sequenced in a study of blood T cell repertoires in COVID-19. The data were produced by immunoSEQ multiplex PCR, yet TCRdb's version contains in-frame clones alone and is incomplete. The table shows about 400,000 clones, with 70% to 90% occurring only once. Sequencing was done on a sample of peripheral blood. All receptors come from a human donor in a cohort sampled during active COVID-19.

The chain is built from TRBV29-1 and TRBJ2-7; 8 nucleotides match TRBD1. The CDR3 totals 13 residues. CDR1 is SQVTM, CDR2 ANQGSEA, per germline. J lost 10 bases, V lost 6 bases, and 14 bases had no gene match. The CDR3 is CSVRTGWLAPQYF. Written as DNA, the CDR3 is TGCAGCGTACGGACAGGGTGGTTGGCCCCTCAGTACTTC.

The chain joins TRBV28 to TRBJ2-3; 7 bases line up with TRBD1. This CDR3 has 15 residues. Trimming cost V 5 bases and J 2 bases; bases outside gene matches: 7. CDR1 and CDR2 (germline): MDHEN, SYDVKM. DNA of the CDR3: TGTGCCAGCAGTCTCTCGACAGGGCACACAGATACGCAGTATTTT. Protein: CASSLSTGHTDTQYF.

J is TRBJ1-5 and V is TRBV28; 7 nucleotides agree with TRBD1. Trimming took 7 bases from V and 7 from J; bases not matched to a gene: 16. CDR3 length: 16 residues. Germline V CDR1 and CDR2: MDHEN, SYDVKM. The DNA for the CDR3 is TGTGCCAGCACCCAGAGCCCCGACAGGGCAGGGCAGCCCCAGCATTTT. It yields the protein CASTQSPDRAGQPQHF. The entire variable domain, with the rest obtained from reference TRBV28 and TRBJ1-5, is as follows: DVKVTQSSRYLVKRTGEKVFLECVQDMDHENMFWYRQDPGLGLRLIYFSYDVKMKEKGDIPEGYSVSREKKERFSLILESASTNQTSMYLCASTQSPDRAGQPQHFGDGTRLSIL.

The rearrangement links TRBV30 to TRBJ2-2; a weak D match, TRBD2 (6 bases). Trimming cost V 0 bases and J 3 bases, with 14 bases left between them. Germline V lookup: CDR1 GTSNPN, CDR2 SVGIG (reference sequence). This CDR3 contains 16 residues. CDR3: CAWSVRRGWDTGELFF. The CDR3 DNA follows: TGTGCCTGGAGTGTGAGGAGGGGTTGGGACACCGGGGAGCTGTTTTTT.

This chain joins TRBV5-1 and TRBJ2-1, with 11 bases matching TRBD2. Germline CDR1 is SGHRS and CDR2 is YFSETQ. The ends lost 0 bases at V and 9 bases at J; junction bases unmatched: 8. The CDR3 covers 16 residues. The CDR3 reads CASSLVPSGRSAEQFF. The CDR3 DNA reads as TGCGCCAGCAGCTTGGTGCCTAGCGGGAGGTCTGCTGAGCAGTTCTTC.

The chain links TRBV7-8 to TRBJ2-3; the match to TRBD1 covers 9 bases. V was clipped by 6 bases and J by 4 bases; unmatched bases: 8. The CDR3 loop spans 15 amino acids. CDR1 SGHVS and CDR2 FQNEAQ come from the germline V gene. The CDR3, as DNA: TGTGCCAGCAGTCGTTGGACAGGGGAGGCAGATACGCAGTATTTT. Amino acids: CASSRWTGEADTQYF.

The J gene is TRBJ2-3, the V gene TRBV4-1; the match to TRBD2 covers 13 bases. Trimming took 3 bases from V and 6 from J; bases not matched to a gene: 6. The CDR3 consists of 16 residues. Germline values: CDR1 MGHRA, CDR2 YSYEKL. This CDR3 reads CASSHGTSGMADTQYF. The CDR3 nucleotides are TGCGCCAGCAGCCATGGGACTAGCGGGATGGCGGATACGCAGTATTTT.

V and J are TRBV7-3 and TRBJ2-1; D uncertain. This CDR3 contains 12 residues. Per germline, CDR1 SGHTA and CDR2 FQGTGA. V lost 3 bases and J 10 bases, leaving 10 bases between the germline ends. The CDR3 here is CASSLGPGEQFF. The CDR3 bases are TGTGCCAGCAGCTTGGGCCCAGGAGAGCAGTTCTTC.

This clone has a single count. Other DNA sequences in the sample encode the same CDR3. The chain recombines TRBV19 with TRBJ1-2; TRBD1 matches at 7 bases. The CDR3 contains 14 residues. The germline CDR1 and CDR2 sequences are LNHDA and SQIVND (reference sequence). J gave up 0 bases and V 3 bases, and 1 base lay outside the gene matches. The CDR3 nucleotides read TGTGCCAGTAGTATTACAGGGGCTAACTATGGCTACACCTTC. This codes for CASSITGANYGYTF.

The chain joins TRBV4-1 to TRBJ1-1; 7 nucleotides match TRBD1. CDR3 size: 16 residues. Trimming at V came to 2 bases and at J to 2 bases, leaving 8 bases not matched to a gene. Germline loops: CDR1 MGHRA, CDR2 YSYEKL. CDR3 amino acids: CASSQSAGTENTEAFF. In DNA form, the CDR3 reads TGCGCCAGCAGCCAATCCGCCGGGACAGAAAACACTGAAGCTTTCTTT.

The chain couples TRBV3-1 (or the pseudogene TRBV3-2) to TRBJ2-7; 8 bases align to TRBD2. Germline V gene data show CDR1 as LGHDT and CDR2 as YNNKEL (reference sequence). This CDR3 has 12 residues. V lost 1 base and J lost 12; bases outside the gene matches: 5. The CDR3 nucleotides are TGTGCCAGCAGCCAAGTACTAGCGGACCTGTACTTC. It specifies CASSQVLADLYF.

CDR3 sequence (DNA): TGCGCCAGCAGGAAGAGGGCCGACTCCTACAATGAGCAGTTCTTC. Its protein product is CASRKRADSYNEQFF. The rearrangement joins TRBV5-1 to TRBJ2-1; TRBD2 might be the D (5 bases). Germline lookup yields CDR1 SGHRS and CDR2 YFSETQ. Trimming left V 5 bases short and J 0 bases short, with 12 bases between. This CDR3 has 15 amino acids.

V gene TRBV7-8 combines with J gene TRBJ2-4; 8 bases fit TRBD2. The germline V gene has CDR1 SGHVS and CDR2 FQNEAQ. The J segment lost 3 bases and the V segment lost 5 bases, leaving 9 bases of the junction unmatched. This CDR3 has 16 amino acids. The CDR3, as DNA: TGTGCCAGCAGCCCCACGGGGGGGGCTTTCAAAAACATTCAGTACTTC. It codes for CASSPTGGAFKNIQYF.

This clone was picked up a small number of times. This chain connects TRBV6-5 to TRBJ1-6; 10 bases fit TRBD1. The CDR3 has 15 residues. Germline V gene lookup returns CDR1 MNHEY and CDR2 SVGAGI. Losses at the gene ends were 2 bases for V and 9 bases for J; bases not matched to a gene: 4. CDR3 amino acids: CASSYGDRGGSPLHF. DNA for the CDR3: TGTGCCAGCAGTTACGGGGACAGGGGTGGTTCACCCCTCCACTTT.

The rearrangement joins TRBV10-2 to TRBJ2-1; D not certain. From germline, CDR1 is WSHSY and CDR2 SAAADI. Trimming shortened V by 1 base and J by 0 bases, and 7 bases separated the two germline ends. CDR3 length: 15 residues. The CDR3 sequence: CASSEYRSSYNEQFF. The CDR3 DNA reads as TGCGCCAGCAGTGAGTACCGGAGCTCCTACAATGAGCAGTTCTTC.

J is TRBJ1-2 and V is TRBV2, with D perhaps matching TRBD1 (5 bases). CDR1 is SNHLY, CDR2 FYNNEI, per germline. This CDR3 is 15 amino acids long. Trimming pared 6 bases from V and 4 bases from J, leaving 18 bases between. The DNA for the CDR3 is TGTGCCAGCAGCCGAGGACACCCGAGGCGCTATGGCTACACCTTC. Its protein product is CASSRGHPRRYGYTF.

The chain combines TRBV7-9 with TRBJ2-7; 12 bases align to TRBD1. There are 15 residues in the CDR3. Trimming at V came to 8 bases and at J to 3 bases, leaving 8 bases not matched to a gene. Germline loops: CDR1 SEHNR, CDR2 FQNEAQ (reference sequence). CDR3 protein: CASQSGTGGVYEQYF. CDR3 in DNA: TGTGCCAGCCAATCCGGGACAGGGGGCGTCTACGAGCAGTACTTC.